The 19 T cell receptor beta chains below come from one sample, sequenced in a study of cytomegalovirus exposure and HLA in healthy donors. The PCR ran on 60 Vbeta and 13 Jbeta primers. Profiled with immunoSEQ multiplex PCR; TCRdb holds only in-frame clones, not every one. In total, the table holds some 30,000 clones. The sequenced sample was PBMCs. Every receptor here comes from a woman aged 40 to 50 in good health and CMV-seropositive.

The chain joins TRBV5-4 to TRBJ2-7, with TRBD2 matching over 9 bases. This CDR3 has 15 residues. V trimming: 1 base; J trimming: 1 base; junction bases outside the gene matches: 3. CDR1 is SGHNT and CDR2 is YYREEE in the germline V gene (reference sequence). The CDR3 loop is CASSLLAGASYEQYF. In DNA form, the CDR3 reads TGTGCCAGCAGCTTGTTAGCGGGGGCGTCCTACGAGCAGTACTTC.

J is TRBJ2-3 and V is TRBV7-9; possible D gene TRBD2, 6 bases. The length of the CDR3 is 11 residues. Germline CDR1 reads SEHNR; CDR2 reads FQNEAQ (reference sequence). Trimming cost V 10 bases and J 2 bases, with 7 bases left between them. The CDR3 DNA is TGTGCCACGGGGGACACAGATACGCAGTATTTT. Encoded protein: CATGDTDTQYF. Complete variable domain (other parts from reference TRBV7-9 and TRBJ2-3): DTGVSQNPRHKITKRGQNVTFRCDPISEHNRLYWYRQTLGQGPEFLTYFQNEAQLEKSRLLSDRFSAERPKGSFSTLEIQRTEQGDSAMYLCATGDTDTQYFGPGTRLTVL.

The rearrangement joins TRBV10-3 to TRBJ2-2; 9 nucleotides align to TRBD2. V was clipped by 4 bases and J by 2 bases; unmatched bases: 8. Looked up from germline, CDR1 is ENHRY and CDR2 is SYGVKD. This CDR3 region has 17 residues. The CDR3 here is CAISGASGIGNTGELFF. CDR3 DNA sequence: TGTGCCATCAGTGGGGCTAGCGGGATAGGTAACACCGGGGAGCTGTTTTTT.

The V and J genes are TRBV29-1 and TRBJ2-3; 10 nucleotides align to TRBD1. In germline, CDR1 is SQVTM, CDR2 ANQGSEA. Trimming cost V 7 bases and J 4 bases; bases outside gene matches: 5. This CDR3 spans 13 amino acids. CDR3 sequence (DNA): TGCAGCGGAAAGACAGGGGGCTCAGATACGCAGTATTTT. Its translation: CSGKTGGSDTQYF.

This chain uses TRBV4-3 with TRBJ1-2, with a tentative D call TRBD1 (6 bases). Germline V lookup: CDR1 LGHNA, CDR2 YSLEER. V was clipped by 0 bases and J by 4 bases, with 12 bases between them. The CDR3 loop spans 15 amino acids. CDR3 loop: CASSQDSNRAYGYTF. The CDR3 DNA is TGCGCCAGCAGCCAAGATAGTAACAGGGCCTATGGCTACACCTTC.

The rearrangement links TRBV6-1 to TRBJ2-5; maybe TRBD1 (6 bases). Germline-derived CDR1 and CDR2 are MNHNS and SASEGT. V was shortened by 4 bases and J by 2 bases, with 14 bases between the two germline ends. The CDR3 contains 15 residues. The CDR3 is CASSAATGTQETQYF. CDR3 nucleotide sequence: TGTGCCAGCAGTGCTGCGACAGGTACTCAAGAGACCCAGTACTTC.

The CDR3 spells CASSLARGSEQYF. CDR3 coding DNA: TGCGCCAGCAGCTTGGCCCGGGGTTCCGAGCAGTACTTC. The rearrangement links TRBV5-1 to TRBJ2-7; D is perhaps TRBD2 (5 bases). The CDR3 extends over 13 amino acids. Germline V lookup: CDR1 SGHRS, CDR2 YFSETQ. Trimming took 0 bases from V and 6 from J, leaving 10 bases between them. The whole variable domain, remainder taken from reference TRBV5-1 and TRBJ2-7, is KAGVTQTPRYLIKTRGQQVTLSCSPISGHRSVSWYQQTPGQGLQFLFEYFSETQRNKGNFPGRFSGRQFSNSRSEMNVSTLELGDSALYLCASSLARGSEQYFGPGTRLTVT.

The chain links TRBV27 to TRBJ2-7; 9 bases match TRBD2. With V trimmed by 6 bases and J by 1 base, 4 bases remained unmatched. The CDR3 is 14 amino acids. In germline, CDR1 is MNHEY, CDR2 SMNVEV (reference sequence). CDR3 DNA: TGTGCCAGCAGGGCTAGCGGGATGTCCTACGAGCAGTACTTC. Residues: CASRASGMSYEQYF.

The chain recombines TRBV12-5 with TRBJ1-2; D gene uncertain. V lost 2 bases, J lost 4 bases, and 11 bases lay in between. In germline, CDR1 is LGHNT, CDR2 FRNRAP. This CDR3 has 14 residues. DNA of the CDR3: TGTGCTAGTGGTTTGTACCTAGGAGCCTATGGCTACACCTTC. It yields the protein CASGLYLGAYGYTF. Based on the CDR3 plus reference TRBV12-5 and TRBJ1-2, the full variable domain is DARVTQTPRHKVTEMGQEVTMRCQPILGHNTVFWYRQTMMQGLELLAYFRNRAPLDDSGMPKDRFSAEMPDATLATLKIQPSEPRDSAVYFCASGLYLGAYGYTFGSGTRLTVV.

This chain uses TRBV18 with TRBJ2-3, with TRBD2 matching over 9 bases. The CDR3 consists of 16 residues. CDR1 KGHSH and CDR2 LQKENI come from the germline V gene. Trimming at V came to 4 bases and at J to 1 base, leaving 6 bases not matched to a gene. The CDR3 sequence is CASSQGAGGGTDTQYF. The CDR3 DNA reads TGTGCCAGCTCACAAGGAGCGGGAGGAGGCACAGATACGCAGTATTTT.

The chain combines TRBV7-9 with TRBJ1-4; D uncertain. The germline V gene has CDR1 SEHNR and CDR2 FQNEAQ (reference sequence). V lost 4 bases and J lost 8, with 5 bases in between. This CDR3 contains 11 residues. The CDR3 nucleotides read TGTGCCAGCAGCTCAAAAGAAAAACTGTTTTTT. Amino acid sequence: CASSSKEKLFF. The full variable domain, with the rest looked up from reference TRBV7-9 and TRBJ1-4, is DTGVSQNPRHKITKRGQNVTFRCDPISEHNRLYWYRQTLGQGPEFLTYFQNEAQLEKSRLLSDRFSAERPKGSFSTLEIQRTEQGDSAMYLCASSSKEKLFFGSGTQLSVL.

V is TRBV5-1 and J is TRBJ2-7; 8 bases map to TRBD2. The CDR3 contains 14 residues. Germline-derived CDR1 and CDR2 are SGHRS and YFSETQ. V lost 4 bases to trimming and J lost 5 bases; unmatched junction nucleotides: 8. CDR3 in amino acids: CASSEDLLADEQYF. The DNA for the CDR3 is TGCGCCAGCAGCGAGGACTTACTAGCGGACGAGCAGTACTTC.

This sequence joins TRBV4-1 and TRBJ2-1; D ambiguous. The germline CDR1 and CDR2 sequences are MGHRA and YSYEKL. The CDR3 is 14 amino acids. V lost 0 bases and J 5 bases, leaving 8 bases between the germline ends. The CDR3 sequence: CASSQDHGDNEQFF. The DNA of the CDR3 is TGCGCCAGCAGCCAAGATCATGGAGACAATGAGCAGTTCTTC.

Comment on this clone: An end of the junction does not agree with germline; a read error may underlie this. The gene calls are TRBV7-6 and TRBJ2-5; D is possibly TRBD2 (5 bases). CDR1 and CDR2 (germline): SGHVS, FNYEAQ. This CDR3 spans 15 amino acids. Here the CDR3 DNA reads TGTGCCAGCAGCTTAGTAAGCCCCGGAGGAGAGAACCAGTACTTC. It yields the protein CASSLVSPGGENQYF.

This chain links TRBV5-7 with TRBJ2-7; TRBD2 matches at 7 bases. TRBV5-7 falls under the ORF class, with uncertain function. There are 13 residues in the CDR3. Trimming removed 4 bases from V and 5 bases from J; junction bases left unmatched: 6. The CDR3 DNA reads TGTGCCAGCAGCGGGAAAGGGAGGGACGAGCAGTACTTC. It yields the protein CASSGKGRDEQYF.

V usage is TRBV4-2 and J usage is TRBJ2-3; TRBD1 is a possible D gene (5 bases). V lost 0 bases and J 1 base, leaving 8 bases between the germline ends. Germline CDR1 and CDR2: LGHNA and YNFKEQ. The CDR3 runs 15 residues. The CDR3 DNA follows: TGTGCCAGCAGCCAAGAGGGCAGGGGCACAGATACGCAGTATTTT. Its translation: CASSQEGRGTDTQYF.

V is TRBV4-2 and J is TRBJ2-3; TRBD2 matches 8 bases. With V trimmed by 1 base and J by 1 base, 10 bases remained unmatched. There are 18 residues in the CDR3. Germline values: CDR1 LGHNA, CDR2 YNFKEQ. CDR3 in amino acids: CASSQVISTSVRTDTQYF. CDR3 DNA sequence: TGTGCCAGCAGCCAAGTTATTTCGACTAGCGTCCGCACAGATACGCAGTATTTT.

As concerns this clone: Other DNA sequences in this specimen translate into the identical CDR3. V gene TRBV9 combines with J gene TRBJ2-7; 7 positions agree with TRBD1. The CDR3 has 15 residues. Germline V gene lookup returns CDR1 SGDLS and CDR2 YYNGEE. The ends lost 1 base at V and 4 bases at J; junction bases unmatched: 8. DNA of the CDR3: TGTGCCAGCAGCGTATCCGGGACAGCAAATTACGAGCAGTACTTC. This sequence encodes CASSVSGTANYEQYF.

The V call is TRBV4-2, the J call TRBJ1-5; no clear D. V was trimmed by 1 base and J by 4 bases, leaving 8 bases between them. Germline loops: CDR1 LGHNA, CDR2 YNFKEQ. CDR3 length equals 14 residues. The CDR3 coding sequence is TGTGCCAGCAGCCAAGTTGTCAGTAATCAGCCCCAGCATTTT. Amino acids: CASSQVVSNQPQHF.